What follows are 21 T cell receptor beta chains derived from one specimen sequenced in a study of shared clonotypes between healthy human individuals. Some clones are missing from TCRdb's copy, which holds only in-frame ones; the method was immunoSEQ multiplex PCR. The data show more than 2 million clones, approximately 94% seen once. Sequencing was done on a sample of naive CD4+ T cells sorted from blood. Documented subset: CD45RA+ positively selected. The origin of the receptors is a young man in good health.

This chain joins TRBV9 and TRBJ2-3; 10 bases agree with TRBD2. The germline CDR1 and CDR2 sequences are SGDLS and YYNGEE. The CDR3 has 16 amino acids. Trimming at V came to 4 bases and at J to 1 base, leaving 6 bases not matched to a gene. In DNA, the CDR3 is TGTGCCAGCAGCCCTACAGGGACTAGCGGCACAGATACGCAGTATTTT. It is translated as CASSPTGTSGTDTQYF.

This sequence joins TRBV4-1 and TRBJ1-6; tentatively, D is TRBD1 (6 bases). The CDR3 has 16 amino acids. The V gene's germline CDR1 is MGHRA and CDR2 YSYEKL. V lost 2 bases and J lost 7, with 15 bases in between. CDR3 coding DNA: TGCGCCAGCAGCCAACCACTCAGGGGAAAAAATTCACCCCTCCACTTT. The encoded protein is CASSQPLRGKNSPLHF.

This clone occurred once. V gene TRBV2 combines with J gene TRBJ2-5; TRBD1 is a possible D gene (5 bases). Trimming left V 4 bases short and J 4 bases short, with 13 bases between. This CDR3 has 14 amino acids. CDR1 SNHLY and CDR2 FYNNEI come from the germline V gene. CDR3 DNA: TGTGCCAGCAGTGTGGTGCAGGGATCAGAGACCCAGTACTTC. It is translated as CASSVVQGSETQYF.

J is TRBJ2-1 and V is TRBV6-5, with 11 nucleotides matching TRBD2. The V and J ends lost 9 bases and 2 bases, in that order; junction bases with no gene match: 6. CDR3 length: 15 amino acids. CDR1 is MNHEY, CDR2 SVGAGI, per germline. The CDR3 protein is CARRLAGTTYNEQFF. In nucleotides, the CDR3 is TGTGCCAGACGACTAGCGGGGACGACCTACAATGAGCAGTTCTTC.

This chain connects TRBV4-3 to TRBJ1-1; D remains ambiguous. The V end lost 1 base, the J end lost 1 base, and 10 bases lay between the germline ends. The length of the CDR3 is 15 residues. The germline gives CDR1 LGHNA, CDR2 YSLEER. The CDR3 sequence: CASSQGRTRNTEAFF. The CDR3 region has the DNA TGCGCCAGCAGCCAAGGCCGTACAAGGAACACTGAAGCTTTCTTT.

The CDR3 sequence is CASSSRTGEFYGYTF. CDR3 bases: TGCGCCAGCAGCTCGAGGACAGGGGAGTTCTATGGCTACACCTTC. V is TRBV5-1 and J is TRBJ1-2; TRBD1 matches 9 bases. V lost 3 bases to trimming and J lost 4 bases; unmatched junction nucleotides: 7. The V gene's germline CDR1 is SGHRS and CDR2 YFSETQ. This CDR3 spans 15 amino acids. Using reference TRBV5-1 and TRBJ1-2 for the parts outside the CDR3, the full variable domain is KAGVTQTPRYLIKTRGQQVTLSCSPISGHRSVSWYQQTPGQGLQFLFEYFSETQRNKGNFPGRFSGRQFSNSRSEMNVSTLELGDSALYLCASSSRTGEFYGYTFGSGTRLTVV.

The CDR3 here is CASKEGTIQYF. CDR3 DNA: TGCGCCAGCAAAGAAGGAACGATTCAGTACTTC. The genes are TRBV10-2 and TRBJ2-4; D not certain. V lost 7 bases and J 10 bases, leaving 11 bases between the germline ends. This CDR3 region has 11 residues. Germline CDR1 WSHSY, CDR2 SAAADI.

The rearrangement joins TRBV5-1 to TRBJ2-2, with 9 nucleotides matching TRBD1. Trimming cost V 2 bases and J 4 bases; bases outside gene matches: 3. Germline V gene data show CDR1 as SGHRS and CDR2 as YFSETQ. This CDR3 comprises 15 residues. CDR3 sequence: CASSFGTGTTGELFF. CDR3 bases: TGCGCCAGCAGCTTCGGGACAGGGACCACCGGGGAGCTGTTTTTT.

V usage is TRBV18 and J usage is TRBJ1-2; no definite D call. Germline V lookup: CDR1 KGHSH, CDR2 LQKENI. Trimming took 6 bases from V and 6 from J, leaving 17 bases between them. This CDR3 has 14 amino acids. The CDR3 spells CASSPPVAVNGYTF. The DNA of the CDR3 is TGTGCCAGCTCTCCTCCGGTAGCGGTGAATGGCTACACCTTC.

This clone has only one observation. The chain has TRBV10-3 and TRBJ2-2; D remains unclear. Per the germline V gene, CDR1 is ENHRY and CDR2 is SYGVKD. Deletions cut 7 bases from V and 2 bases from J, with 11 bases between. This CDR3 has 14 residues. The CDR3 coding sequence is TGTGCCATCAAAACAGTAGATAACACCGGGGAGCTGTTTTTT. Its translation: CAIKTVDNTGELFF.

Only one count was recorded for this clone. The CDR3 here is CASSPLDGNTEAFF. CDR3 nucleotides: TGTGCCAGCAGCCCCTTGGACGGGAACACTGAAGCTTTCTTT. The chain recombines TRBV6-5 with TRBJ1-1; D uncertain. V was clipped by 6 bases and J by 1 base, with 12 bases between them. The CDR3 covers 14 residues. Looked up from germline, CDR1 is MNHEY and CDR2 is SVGAGI.

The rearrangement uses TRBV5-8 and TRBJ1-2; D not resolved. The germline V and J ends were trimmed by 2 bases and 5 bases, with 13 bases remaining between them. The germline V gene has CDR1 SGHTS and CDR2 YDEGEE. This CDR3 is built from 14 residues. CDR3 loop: CASSFRTEWYGYTF. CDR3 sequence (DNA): TGTGCCAGCAGCTTCAGAACGGAGTGGTATGGCTACACCTTC.

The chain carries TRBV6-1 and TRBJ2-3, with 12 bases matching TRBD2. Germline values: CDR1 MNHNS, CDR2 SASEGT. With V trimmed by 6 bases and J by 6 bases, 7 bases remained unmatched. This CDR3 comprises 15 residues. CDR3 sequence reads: CASRVGLAGSDTQYF. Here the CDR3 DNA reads TGTGCCAGCAGGGTAGGACTAGCGGGATCCGATACGCAGTATTTT.

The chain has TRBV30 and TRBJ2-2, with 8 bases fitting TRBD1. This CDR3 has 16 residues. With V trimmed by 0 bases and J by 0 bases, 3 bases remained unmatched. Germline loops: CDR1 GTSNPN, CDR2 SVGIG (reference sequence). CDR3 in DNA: TGTGCCTGGAGTGTGCCGGACAGGGCGAACACCGGGGAGCTGTTTTTT. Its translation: CAWSVPDRANTGELFF.

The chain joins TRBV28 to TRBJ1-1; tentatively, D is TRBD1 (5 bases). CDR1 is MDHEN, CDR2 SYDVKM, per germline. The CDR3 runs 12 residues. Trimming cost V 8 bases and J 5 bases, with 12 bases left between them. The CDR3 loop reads CASHSKGTEAFF. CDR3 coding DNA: TGTGCCAGCCATTCAAAGGGGACTGAAGCTTTCTTT. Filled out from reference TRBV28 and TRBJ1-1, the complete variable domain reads DVKVTQSSRYLVKRTGEKVFLECVQDMDHENMFWYRQDPGLGLRLIYFSYDVKMKEKGDIPEGYSVSREKKERFSLILESASTNQTSMYLCASHSKGTEAFFGQGTRLTVV.

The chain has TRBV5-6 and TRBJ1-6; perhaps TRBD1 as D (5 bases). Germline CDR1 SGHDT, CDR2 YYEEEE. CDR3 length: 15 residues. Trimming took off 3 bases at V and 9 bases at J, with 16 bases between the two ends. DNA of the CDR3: TGTGCCAGCAGCTCGGTGTCAGGGAGGACTTCACCCCTCCACTTT. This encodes CASSSVSGRTSPLHF.

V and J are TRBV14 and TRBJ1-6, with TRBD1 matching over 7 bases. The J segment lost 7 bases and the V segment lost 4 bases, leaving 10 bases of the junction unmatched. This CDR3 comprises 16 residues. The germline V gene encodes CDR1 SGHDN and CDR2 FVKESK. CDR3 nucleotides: TGTGCCAGCAGCCCCACGACAGGGTATCGGAATTCACCCCTCCACTTT. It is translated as CASSPTTGYRNSPLHF.

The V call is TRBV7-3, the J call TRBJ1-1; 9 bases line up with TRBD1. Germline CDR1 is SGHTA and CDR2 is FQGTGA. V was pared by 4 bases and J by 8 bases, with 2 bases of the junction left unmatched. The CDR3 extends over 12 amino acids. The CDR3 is CASSSGQGEAFF. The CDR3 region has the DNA TGTGCCAGCAGCTCTGGACAGGGGGAAGCTTTCTTT.

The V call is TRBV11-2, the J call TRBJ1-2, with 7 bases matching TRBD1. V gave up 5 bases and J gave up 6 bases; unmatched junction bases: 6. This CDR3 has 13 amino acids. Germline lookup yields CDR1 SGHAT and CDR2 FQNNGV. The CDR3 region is CASSPTGSHGYTF. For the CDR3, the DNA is TGTGCCAGCAGCCCGACAGGGTCTCATGGCTACACCTTC.

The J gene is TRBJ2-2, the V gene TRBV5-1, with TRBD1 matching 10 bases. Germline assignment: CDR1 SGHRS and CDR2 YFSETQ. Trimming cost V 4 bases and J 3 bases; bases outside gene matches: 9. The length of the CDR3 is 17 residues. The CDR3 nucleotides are TGCGCCAGCAGCCCTAACCCGGGACAGGGGCACACCGGGGAGCTGTTTTTT. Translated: CASSPNPGQGHTGELFF.

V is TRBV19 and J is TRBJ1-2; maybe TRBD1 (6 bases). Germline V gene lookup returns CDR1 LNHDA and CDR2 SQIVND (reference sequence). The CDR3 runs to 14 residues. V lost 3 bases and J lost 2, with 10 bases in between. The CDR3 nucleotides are TGTGCCAGTAGTATTAACAGGGAAAACTATGGCTACACCTTC. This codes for CASSINRENYGYTF. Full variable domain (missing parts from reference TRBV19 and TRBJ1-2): DGGITQSPKYLFRKEGQNVTLSCEQNLNHDAMYWYRQDPGQGLRLIYYSQIVNDFQKGDIAEGYSVSREKKESFPLTVTSAQKNPTAFYLCASSINRENYGYTFGSGTRLTVV.